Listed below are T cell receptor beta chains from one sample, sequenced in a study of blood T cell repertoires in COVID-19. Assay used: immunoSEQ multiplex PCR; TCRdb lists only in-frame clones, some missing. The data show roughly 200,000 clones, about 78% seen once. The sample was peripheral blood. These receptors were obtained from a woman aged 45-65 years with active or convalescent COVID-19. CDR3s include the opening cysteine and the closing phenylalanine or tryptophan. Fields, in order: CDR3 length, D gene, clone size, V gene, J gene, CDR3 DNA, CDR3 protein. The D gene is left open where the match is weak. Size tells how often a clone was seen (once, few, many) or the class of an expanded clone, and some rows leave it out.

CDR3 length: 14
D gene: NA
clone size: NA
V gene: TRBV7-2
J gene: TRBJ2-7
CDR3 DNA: TGTGCCAGCAGCTTAGGACGGGACTCCTTACGGCAGTACTTC
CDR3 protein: CASSLGRDSLRQYF

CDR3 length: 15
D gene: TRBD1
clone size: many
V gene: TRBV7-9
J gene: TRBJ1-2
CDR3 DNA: TGTGCCAGCAGCTTAGGACAGGGGGCAAACTATGGCTACACCTTC
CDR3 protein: CASSLGQGANYGYTF

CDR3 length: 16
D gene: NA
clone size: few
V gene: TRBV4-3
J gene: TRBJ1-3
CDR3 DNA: TGCGCCAGCAGCCAAGATCAGTATCGGGCTGGAAACACCATATATTTT
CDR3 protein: CASSQDQYRAGNTIYF

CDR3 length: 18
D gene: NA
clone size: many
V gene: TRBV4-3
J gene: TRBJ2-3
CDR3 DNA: TGCGCCAGCAGCCAAATCACCATCAGGGCAGGGTTAGTGGATACGCAGTATTTT
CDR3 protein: CASSQITIRAGLVDTQYF

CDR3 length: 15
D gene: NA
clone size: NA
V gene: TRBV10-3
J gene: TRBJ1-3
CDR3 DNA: TGTGCCATCATGTTAGCCACGAGCTCTGGAAACACCATATATTTT
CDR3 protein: CAIMLATSSGNTIYF

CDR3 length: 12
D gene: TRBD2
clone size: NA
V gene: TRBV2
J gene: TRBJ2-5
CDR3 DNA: TGTGCCAGCAGGAGGGAGGGCGAGACCCAGTACTTC
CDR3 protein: CASRREGETQYF

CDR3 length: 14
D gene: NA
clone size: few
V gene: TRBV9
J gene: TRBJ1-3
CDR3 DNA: TGTGCCAGCAGCGTAGGGACAGCTGGAAACACCATATATTTT
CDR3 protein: CASSVGTAGNTIYF

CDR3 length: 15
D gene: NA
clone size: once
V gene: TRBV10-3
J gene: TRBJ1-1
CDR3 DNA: TGTGCCATCAGTGAGCGGGGGGGTATGAACACTGAAGCTTTCTTT
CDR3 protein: CAISERGGMNTEAFF

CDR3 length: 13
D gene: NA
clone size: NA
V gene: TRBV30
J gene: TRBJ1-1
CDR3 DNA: TGTGCCTGGACCTCCGAGAGGTGGACTGAAGCTTTCTTT
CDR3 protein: CAWTSERWTEAFF

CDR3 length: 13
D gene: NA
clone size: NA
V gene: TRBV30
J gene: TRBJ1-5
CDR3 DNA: TGTGCCTGGAGTCAGGGCAATGATCAGCCCCAGCATTTT
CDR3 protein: CAWSQGNDQPQHF

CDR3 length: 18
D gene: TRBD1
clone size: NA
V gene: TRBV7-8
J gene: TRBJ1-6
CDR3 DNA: TGTGCCAGCAGCTCCGACAGGGGGCTCGGGGTGGGTAATTCACCCCTCCACTTT
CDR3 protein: CASSSDRGLGVGNSPLHF

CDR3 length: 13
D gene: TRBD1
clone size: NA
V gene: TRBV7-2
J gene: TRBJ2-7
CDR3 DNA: TGTGCCAGCAGCTTCATACAGGGGTACGAGCAGTACTTC
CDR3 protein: CASSFIQGYEQYF

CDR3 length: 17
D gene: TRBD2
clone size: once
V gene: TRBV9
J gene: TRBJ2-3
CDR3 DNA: TGTGCCAGCAGCTCCCCCCCGGGGGGGTGGGGGACAGATACGCAGTATTTT
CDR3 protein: CASSSPPGGWGTDTQYF

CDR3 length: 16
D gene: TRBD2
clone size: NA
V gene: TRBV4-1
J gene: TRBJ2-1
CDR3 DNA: TGCGCCAGCAGCCAAGAGGGACTAGCGGGAGGGAGTGAGCAGTTCTTC
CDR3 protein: CASSQEGLAGGSEQFF

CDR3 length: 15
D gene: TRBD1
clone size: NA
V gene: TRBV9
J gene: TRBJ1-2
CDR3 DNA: TGTGCCAGCAGCGTAGAGGGGACAGGCCGCTATGGCTACACCTTC
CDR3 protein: CASSVEGTGRYGYTF

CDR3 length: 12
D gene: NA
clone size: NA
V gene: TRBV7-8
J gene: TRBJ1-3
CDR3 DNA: TGTGCCAGCAGCAGGCATGCGGACACCATATATTTT
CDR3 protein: CASSRHADTIYF

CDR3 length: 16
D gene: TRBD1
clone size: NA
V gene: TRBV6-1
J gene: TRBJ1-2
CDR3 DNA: TGTGCCAGCAGTGAACCCCGGCGACAGGGTACCTATGGCTACACCTTC
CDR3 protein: CASSEPRRQGTYGYTF

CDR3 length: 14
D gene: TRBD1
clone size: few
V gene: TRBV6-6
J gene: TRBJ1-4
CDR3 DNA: TGTGCCAGCAGTCACGGGACAGGGTATGAAAAACTGTTTTTT
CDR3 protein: CASSHGTGYEKLFF

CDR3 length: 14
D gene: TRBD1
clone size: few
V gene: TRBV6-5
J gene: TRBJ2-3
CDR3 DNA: TGTGCCAGCAGTCTTCGACAGGGGAAAGATACGCAGTATTTT
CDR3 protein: CASSLRQGKDTQYF

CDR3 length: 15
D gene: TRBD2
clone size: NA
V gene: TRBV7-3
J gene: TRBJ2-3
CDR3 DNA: TGTGCCAGCAGCTTATCTAGCGGCGTCACAGATACGCAGTATTTT
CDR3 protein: CASSLSSGVTDTQYF

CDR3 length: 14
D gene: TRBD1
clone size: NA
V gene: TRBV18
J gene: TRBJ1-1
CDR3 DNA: TGTGCCAGCTCACCGACTCCACTTACAGGGGATGCTTTCTTT
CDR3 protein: CASSPTPLTGDAFF

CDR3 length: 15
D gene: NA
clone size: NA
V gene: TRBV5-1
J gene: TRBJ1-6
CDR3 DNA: TGCGCCAGCAGCTTGGTCGCCCCCCCGGGTTCACCCCTCCACTTT
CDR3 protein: CASSLVAPPGSPLHF

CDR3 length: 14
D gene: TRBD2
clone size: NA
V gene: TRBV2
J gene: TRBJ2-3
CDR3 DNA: TGTGCCAGCACAGCGGGGGGGCATTCAGATACGCAGTATTTT
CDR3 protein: CASTAGGHSDTQYF

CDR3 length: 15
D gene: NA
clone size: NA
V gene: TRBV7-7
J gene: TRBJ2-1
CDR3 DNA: TGTGCTAGCAGCCCCCTGGGGGCCCCCTACAATGAGCAGTTCTTC
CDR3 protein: CASSPLGAPYNEQFF

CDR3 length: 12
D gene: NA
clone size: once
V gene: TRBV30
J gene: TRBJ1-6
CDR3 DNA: TGTGCCTGGAGTTGGCAGAATTCACCCCTCCACTTT
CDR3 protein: CAWSWQNSPLHF

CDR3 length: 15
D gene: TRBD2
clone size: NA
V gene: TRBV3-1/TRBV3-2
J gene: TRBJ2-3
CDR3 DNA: TGTGCCAGCAGCCCGCGAGGACTAGCGGGAGATACGCAGTATTTT
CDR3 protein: CASSPRGLAGDTQYF

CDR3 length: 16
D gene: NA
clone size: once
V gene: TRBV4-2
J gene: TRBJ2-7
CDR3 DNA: TGTGCCAGCAGCCAAGAGTCCCAGGGTATTCCCTACGAGCAGTACTTC
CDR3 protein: CASSQESQGIPYEQYF

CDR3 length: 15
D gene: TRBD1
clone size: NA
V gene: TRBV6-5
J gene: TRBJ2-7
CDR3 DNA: TGTGCCAGCAGCCTGGACAGGGGGCCCTCCTACGAGCAGTACTTC
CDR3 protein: CASSLDRGPSYEQYF

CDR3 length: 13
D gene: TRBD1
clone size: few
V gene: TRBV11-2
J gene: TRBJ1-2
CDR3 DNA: TGTGCCAGCAGCTCAACAGGGGTCGATGGCTACACCTTC
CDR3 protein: CASSSTGVDGYTF

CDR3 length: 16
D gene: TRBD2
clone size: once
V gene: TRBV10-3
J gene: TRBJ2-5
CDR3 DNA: TGTGCCATCAGTGTAGGGGTAGCGGGGAGGGGAGAGACCCAGTACTTC
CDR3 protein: CAISVGVAGRGETQYF

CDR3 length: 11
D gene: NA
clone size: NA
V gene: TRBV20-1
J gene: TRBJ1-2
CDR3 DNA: TGCAGTGCTAGAGGCGGCTATGGCTACACCTTC
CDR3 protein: CSARGGYGYTF

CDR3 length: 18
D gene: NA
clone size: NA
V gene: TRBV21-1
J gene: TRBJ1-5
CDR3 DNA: TGTGCCAGCAGCAGATACAACCGGGGTCAAAGAGGGGGTCAGCCCCAGCATTTT
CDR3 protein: CASSRYNRGQRGGQPQHF

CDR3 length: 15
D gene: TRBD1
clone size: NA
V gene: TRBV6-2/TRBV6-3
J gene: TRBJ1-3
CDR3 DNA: TGTGCCAGCAGCCTGACAGGGAGCTCTGGAAACACCATATATTTT
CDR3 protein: CASSLTGSSGNTIYF

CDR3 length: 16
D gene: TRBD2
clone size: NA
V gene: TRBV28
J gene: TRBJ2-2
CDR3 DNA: TGTGCCAGCACCGGACTAGCGGGAGGCTGGGACGGGGAGCTGTTTTTT
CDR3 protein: CASTGLAGGWDGELFF

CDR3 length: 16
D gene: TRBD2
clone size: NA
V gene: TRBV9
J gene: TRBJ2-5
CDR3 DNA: TGTGCCAGCAGCGTAGCCCATCTAGCGGGTCAAGAGACCCAGTACTTC
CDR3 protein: CASSVAHLAGQETQYF

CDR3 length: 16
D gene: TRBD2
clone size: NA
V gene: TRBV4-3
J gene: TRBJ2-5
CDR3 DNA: TGCGCCAGCAGCCGTCAGTGGGGGGGACTAGAAGAGACCCAGTACTTC
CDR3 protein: CASSRQWGGLEETQYF

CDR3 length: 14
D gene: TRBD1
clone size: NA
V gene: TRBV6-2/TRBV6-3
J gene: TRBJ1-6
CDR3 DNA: TGTGCCAGCTGCCGGACAGGGCATAATTCACCCCTCCACTTT
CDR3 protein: CASCRTGHNSPLHF

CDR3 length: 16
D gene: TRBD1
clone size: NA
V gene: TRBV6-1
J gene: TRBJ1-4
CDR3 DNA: TGTGCCAGCAGTGCGGGACGGACAGGGGTTAATGAAAAACTGTTTTTT
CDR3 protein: CASSAGRTGVNEKLFF

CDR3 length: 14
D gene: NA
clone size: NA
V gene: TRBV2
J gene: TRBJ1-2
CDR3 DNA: TGTGCCAGCAGGGAACAGGTCACCTTTGGCGGCTACACCTTC
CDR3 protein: CASREQVTFGGYTF

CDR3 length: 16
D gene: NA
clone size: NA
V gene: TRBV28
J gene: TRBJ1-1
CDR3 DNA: TGTGCCAGCACAGATCCGGGGGGGCAGTTGAACACTGAAGCTTTCTTT
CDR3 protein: CASTDPGGQLNTEAFF

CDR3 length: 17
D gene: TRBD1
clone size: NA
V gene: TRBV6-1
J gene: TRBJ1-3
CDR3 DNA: TGTGCCAGCAGTGACAGATCAGGGGGTAGAACTGGAAACACCATATATTTT
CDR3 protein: CASSDRSGGRTGNTIYF

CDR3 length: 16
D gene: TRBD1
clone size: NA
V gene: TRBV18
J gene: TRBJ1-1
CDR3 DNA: TGTGCCAGCTCACCACAACTGGACAGGGGGCGCGTATCAGCTTTCTTT
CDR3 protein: CASSPQLDRGRVSAFF

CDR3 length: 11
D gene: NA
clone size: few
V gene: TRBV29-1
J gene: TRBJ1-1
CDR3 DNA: TGCAGCGTTCGGGGGTCCGGTGAAGCTTTCTTT
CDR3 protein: CSVRGSGEAFF

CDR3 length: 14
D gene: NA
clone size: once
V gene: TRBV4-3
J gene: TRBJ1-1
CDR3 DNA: TGCGCCAGCAGCCCAGATTCATCGAACACTGAAGCTTTCTTT
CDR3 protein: CASSPDSSNTEAFF

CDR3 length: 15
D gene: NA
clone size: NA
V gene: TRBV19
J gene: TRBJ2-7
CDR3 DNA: TGTGCCAGTAGTACAAACAGGCGGACCTCCTACGAGCAGTACTTC
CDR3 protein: CASSTNRRTSYEQYF

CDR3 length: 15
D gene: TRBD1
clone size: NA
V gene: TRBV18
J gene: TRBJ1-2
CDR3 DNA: TGTGCCAGCTCACAGACGGGACAGGGGTACTATGGCTACACCTTC
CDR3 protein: CASSQTGQGYYGYTF

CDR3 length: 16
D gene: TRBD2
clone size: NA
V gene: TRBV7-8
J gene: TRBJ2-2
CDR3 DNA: TGTGCCAGCAGCTTAATCTTAGCGGGAGTCGGAGGGGAGCTGTTTTTT
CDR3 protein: CASSLILAGVGGELFF

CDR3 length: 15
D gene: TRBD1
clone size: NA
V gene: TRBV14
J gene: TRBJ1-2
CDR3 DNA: TGTGCCAGCAGCCTCCCGGGACAGGGGCACTATGGCTACACCTTC
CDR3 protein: CASSLPGQGHYGYTF